This TCR beta chain was found in a study of OX40 agonist ivuxolimab in advanced cancers. Overall study findings and caveats: CD8+ T cells (on average) carried more expanded clones than CD4+ T cells. Blood T cells, both CD4+ and CD8+, expanded clonally by week 6 at 0.1 to 3.0 mg/kg. The specificity for antigen of the expanded peripheral T cells was not determined.

Germline V gives CDR1 SGHTA, CDR2 FQGNSA. CDR3 length: 14 residues. V gave up 6 bases and J gave up 0 bases, with 6 bases separating them. Data came from immunoSEQ multiplex PCR; TCRdb stores just in-frame clones and leaves some out. The profile shows almost 80,000 clones, around 90% of them singletons. Regarding this clone: Antigen specificity is unknown.

The sample in question was CD4+ or CD8+ T cells sorted from blood, obtained in a trial of the OX40 agonist ivuxolimab. The chain combines TRBV7-2 with TRBJ2-6; the D is unclear. This receptor was obtained from an adult with an advanced solid tumor such as melanoma, head and neck, liver or kidney cancer. The CDR3 loop is CASSSSSGANVLTF. The CDR3 DNA reads as TGTGCCAGCAGTTCGAGCTCTGGGGCCAACGTCCTGACTTTC. The variable domain in full, with the rest retrieved from reference TRBV7-2 and TRBJ2-6, is GAGVSQSPSNKVTEKGKDVELRCDPISGHTALYWYRQSLGQGLEFLIYFQGNSAPDKSGLPSDRFSAERTGGSVSTLTIQRTQQEDSAVYLCASSSSSGANVLTFGAGSRLTVL.